The 20 T cell receptor beta chains presented below share a single source sample, sequenced in a study of OX40 agonist ivuxolimab in advanced cancers. Data came from immunoSEQ multiplex PCR; TCRdb stores just in-frame clones and leaves some out. The sample holds about 64,000 clones, approximately 90% seen once. The specimen was CD4+ or CD8+ T cells sorted from blood, collected in a trial of the OX40 agonist ivuxolimab. The receptors shown here come from an adult with an advanced solid tumor such as melanoma, head and neck, liver or kidney cancer.

The chain uses TRBV9 and TRBJ2-1; the D call may be TRBD1 or TRBD2 (5 bases each). This CDR3 is built from 13 residues. The ends were cut back, 0 bases at V and 9 bases at J, with 10 bases in the middle. Germline loops: CDR1 SGDLS, CDR2 YYNGEE. The CDR3 reads CASSVVSGGEQFF. CDR3 nucleotides: TGTGCCAGCAGCGTAGTTTCTGGGGGTGAGCAGTTCTTC.

The rearrangement joins TRBV10-1 to TRBJ2-7; D is possibly TRBD2 (5 bases). Germline CDR1 and CDR2: WNHNN and SYGVQD (reference sequence). The CDR3 covers 15 residues. V lost 5 bases and J 3 bases, leaving 17 bases between the germline ends. CDR3 sequence: CASSLLDPDFYEQYF. The CDR3 nucleotides are TGCGCCAGCAGTCTACTAGATCCGGACTTCTACGAGCAGTACTTC.

This chain links TRBV2 with TRBJ2-7, with 8 bases that match TRBD1. This CDR3 is 15 amino acids long. V lost 3 bases and J lost 5; bases outside the gene matches: 9. The germline V gene encodes CDR1 SNHLY and CDR2 FYNNEI. CDR3 residues: CASSDPRGRLDEQYF. CDR3 DNA: TGTGCCAGCAGTGACCCCAGGGGGCGCCTTGACGAGCAGTACTTC.

The chain links TRBV11-1 to TRBJ2-2, with D uncertain. The CDR3 runs to 12 residues. V was clipped by 5 bases and J by 5 bases, with 6 bases between them. CDR1 and CDR2 from the germline V gene are SGHAT and FQDESV (reference sequence). CDR3 in DNA: TGTGCCAGCAGCCCCTGGACCGGGGAGCTGTTTTTT. Its translation: CASSPWTGELFF.

This clone was seen more than once but under ten times. The chain uses TRBV14 and TRBJ2-2, with 9 bases aligning to TRBD2. The CDR3 is made up of 15 amino acids. Germline trimming cut 7 bases from V and 6 bases from J; bases unmatched to any gene: 9. Germline assignment: CDR1 SGHDN and CDR2 FVKESK. CDR3: CASTKLAGVAGELFF. The DNA of the CDR3 is TGTGCCAGCACCAAGTTAGCGGGGGTCGCCGGGGAGCTGTTTTTT.

This clone was recorded only once. The chain uses TRBV7-8 and TRBJ2-2, with a possible D match to TRBD1 (6 bases). Between the trimmed V and J ends, which lost 6 bases and 6 bases, there was a span of 29 bases. The CDR3 contains 19 residues. CDR1 is SGHVS, CDR2 FQNEAQ, per germline. The CDR3 region has the DNA TGTGCCAGCAGAAACACCTTTAGTGGGGGCGATGTGCTTGCCGGGGAGCTGTTTTTT. Its protein product is CASRNTFSGGDVLAGELFF.

V usage is TRBV28 and J usage is TRBJ2-5, with D possibly being TRBD1 or TRBD2 (6 bases each). V lost 5 bases, J lost 5 bases, and 15 bases lay in between. This CDR3 is built from 14 residues. Germline V gene lookup returns CDR1 MDHEN and CDR2 SYDVKM. CDR3 sequence (DNA): TGTGCCAGCAGTCTGAGGGGGGTCCATGAGACCCAGTACTTC. This sequence encodes CASSLRGVHETQYF.

The count of this clone is one. CDR3 loop: CASSQEPGFYGYTF. Here the CDR3 DNA reads TGCGCCAGCAGCCAAGAACCAGGGTTCTATGGCTACACCTTC. The V and J genes are TRBV4-1 and TRBJ1-2; tentative D call: TRBD1 (5 bases). CDR1 and CDR2 from the germline V gene are MGHRA and YSYEKL. The CDR3 has 14 amino acids. Deletions cut 0 bases from V and 4 bases from J, with 9 bases between.

The V gene is TRBV30, the J gene TRBJ2-7, with TRBD2 matching over 9 bases. J gave up 4 bases and V 4 bases, and 11 bases lay outside the gene matches. Germline V gives CDR1 GTSNPN, CDR2 SVGIG (reference sequence). CDR3 length equals 15 residues. The CDR3 here is CAWIEPGLADYEQYF. The CDR3 bases are TGTGCCTGGATCGAACCGGGACTAGCAGATTACGAGCAGTACTTC.

The chain uses TRBV2 and TRBJ1-5, with 8 positions matching TRBD1. The CDR3 is 18 residues long. Unmatched junction bases numbered 15, after V lost 6 bases and J lost 2 bases. CDR1 and CDR2 (germline): SNHLY, FYNNEI. Here the CDR3 reads CASSALPGQENGNQPQHF. CDR3 DNA: TGTGCCAGCAGCGCACTTCCGGGACAGGAGAACGGCAATCAGCCCCAGCATTTT.

As DNA, the CDR3 is TGTGCCAGCAGCCCAACGACAGGAACCTACGAGCAGTACTTC. Its translation is CASSPTTGTYEQYF. This chain uses TRBV9 with TRBJ2-7; TRBD1 might be the D (6 bases). V was trimmed by 4 bases and J by 2 bases, leaving 13 bases between them. This CDR3 has 14 amino acids. Germline-derived CDR1 and CDR2 are SGDLS and YYNGEE.

The gene calls are TRBV6-4 and TRBJ2-7; 9 positions agree with TRBD1. The V gene end was trimmed by 5 bases and the J gene end by 1 base; junction bases not matched to a gene: 9. CDR1 MRHNA and CDR2 SNTAGT come from the germline V gene. The CDR3 length is 16 residues. This CDR3 reads CASSNPGQGESYEQYF. CDR3 DNA: TGTGCCAGCAGTAATCCGGGACAGGGCGAATCCTACGAGCAGTACTTC.

About this clone: Sequence at one end of the junction differs from germline and may be a read error. J is TRBJ1-1 and V is TRBV7-9; TRBD1 agrees at 7 bases. In germline, CDR1 is SEHNR, CDR2 FQNEAQ (reference sequence). The CDR3 runs to 14 residues. CDR3 DNA sequence: TGTGCCAGCAGCTTAGTACAGGGGAACTCTGAAGCTTTCTTT. This codes for CASSLVQGNSEAFF.

The CDR3 region is CASSIREWNTEAFF. CDR3 bases: TGTGCCAGTAGTATTAGGGAGTGGAACACTGAAGCTTTCTTT. This rearrangement joins TRBV19 to TRBJ1-1; D is uncertain. Germline V gives CDR1 LNHDA, CDR2 SQIVND (reference sequence). V was cut by 3 bases and J by 1 base, with 9 bases left in between. The CDR3 runs 14 residues. Variable domain in full (rest from reference TRBV19 and TRBJ1-1): DGGITQSPKYLFRKEGQNVTLSCEQNLNHDAMYWYRQDPGQGLRLIYYSQIVNDFQKGDIAEGYSVSREKKESFPLTVTSAQKNPTAFYLCASSIREWNTEAFFGQGTRLTVV.

The V and J genes are TRBV6-6 and TRBJ2-4; TRBD2 matches 10 bases. V lost 4 bases and J lost 3; bases outside the gene matches: 6. The CDR3 is 16 residues long. CDR1 is MNHNY, CDR2 SVGAGI, per germline (reference sequence). CDR3 in DNA: TGTGCCAGCAGTTCCCTAGCGGGGGTTGACAAAAACATTCAGTACTTC. Protein product: CASSSLAGVDKNIQYF.

The chain links TRBV7-8 to TRBJ2-1; D ambiguous. Germline CDR1 SGHVS, CDR2 FQNEAQ. V lost 1 base, J lost 6 bases, and 10 bases lay in between. The CDR3 totals 14 residues. CDR3 in DNA: TGTGCCAGCAGCTTAGGTTCGTTGGGCAATGAGCAGTTCTTC. This sequence encodes CASSLGSLGNEQFF.

The chain has TRBV5-3 and TRBJ2-3; 8 bases align to TRBD1. TRBV5-3 is an open reading frame whose function is uncertain. CDR3 length: 20 amino acids. Losses at the gene ends were 3 bases for V and 3 bases for J; bases not matched to a gene: 21. The CDR3 region has the DNA TGTGCCAGAAGCTACGTTAGGCGGTGCAGTAGGGACAGGTCAACAGATACGCAGTATTTT. Its protein is CARSYVRRCSRDRSTDTQYF.

V gene TRBV2 combines with J gene TRBJ1-5, with D perhaps matching TRBD1 (5 bases). CDR1 SNHLY and CDR2 FYNNEI come from the germline V gene. The CDR3 is 13 amino acids. V was trimmed by 7 bases and J by 4 bases, leaving 11 bases between them. This CDR3 reads CASKPGWNQPQHF. Here the CDR3 DNA reads TGTGCCAGCAAGCCAGGGTGGAATCAGCCCCAGCATTTT.

The genes are TRBV5-1 and TRBJ2-7; 13 bases agree with TRBD2. Per germline, CDR1 SGHRS and CDR2 YFSETQ. The CDR3 extends over 19 amino acids. Trimming cost V 4 bases and J 6 bases; bases outside gene matches: 19. CDR3 DNA: TGCGCCAGCAGCCCCGGGACTAGCGGGAAGGCGAACGCCAGGACCGAGCAGTACTTC. Translating gives CASSPGTSGKANARTEQYF.

The chain joins TRBV6-5 to TRBJ1-1; a possible D gene is TRBD1 (5 bases). Germline assignment: CDR1 MNHEY and CDR2 SVGAGI. V was trimmed by 7 bases and J by 4 bases, leaving 16 bases between them. This CDR3 spans 14 amino acids. CDR3 region: CASKGPGGGTEAFF. The CDR3 DNA reads TGTGCCAGCAAGGGCCCGGGGGGGGGCACTGAAGCTTTCTTT.